The entry below gives a single TCR beta chain sequence along with its context. Its cognate antigen is unknown. The data were obtained in a study of T cell repertoires in cytomegalovirus infection. Overall study: HLA-B-restricted CMV epitopes that are well studied were used alongside recently identified HLA-C-restricted ones. Matching HLA type and CMV infection were both indicated by public TCR beta signatures.

Study-wide findings and caveats: The ex vivo response was dominated by HLA-C-restricted CMV-specific TCR beta clonotypes.

This CDR3 is built from 16 residues. Per the germline V gene, CDR1 is LGHNA and CDR2 is YSLEER. Trimming shortened V by 3 bases and J by 2 bases, and 14 bases separated the two germline ends. One entry per CDR3 protein results from TCRdb running MiXCR on the reads. The table shows more than 250,000 distinct CDR3 sequences, with around 25% occurring only once. This specimen consisted of cultured PBMCs, obtained from culture after CMV antigen stimulation. V usage is TRBV4-3 and J usage is TRBJ1-3; weak D call: TRBD1 (6 bases). This receptor was obtained from a human donor in good health (CMV status not recorded). Some clones in this sample may be carry-over from other donors' samples. This chain's CDR3 is CASSQKTGGTGNTIYF. The CDR3 DNA reads TGCGCCAGCAGCCAGAAGACAGGAGGCACTGGAAACACCATATATTTT.